Each of the 10 T cell receptor beta chains below was sequenced from the same sample in a study of OX40 agonist ivuxolimab in advanced cancers. Using immunoSEQ multiplex PCR, the repertoire was profiled, and TCRdb retains in-frame clones only, with some absent. Of tens of thousands of clones in the sample, roughly three quarters were seen once. The starting material was CD4+ or CD8+ T cells sorted from blood, obtained in a trial of the OX40 agonist ivuxolimab. The receptors were gathered from an adult with an advanced solid tumor such as melanoma, head and neck, liver or kidney cancer.

As concerns this clone: This may be a read error: a much more frequent sequence differs by one nucleotide. The rearrangement links TRBV6-7 to TRBJ1-5; D gene unclear. TRBV6-7 is an ORF for which the function is uncertain. This CDR3 is 13 amino acids long. Trimming pared 0 bases from V and 5 bases from J, leaving 5 bases between. This CDR3 is CASSYSRDQPQHF. In DNA form, the CDR3 reads TGTGCCAGCAGTTACTCGAGGGATCAGCCCCAGCATTTT.

The rearrangement links TRBV6-4 to TRBJ1-4; D unclear. Trimming stripped 3 bases from V and 0 bases from J, with 20 bases between. CDR1 is MRHNA and CDR2 is SNTAGT in the germline V gene. This CDR3 contains 19 residues. In nucleotides, the CDR3 is TGTGCCAGCAGTGAGTCCCTCGAGGTTGGCGTAGCAACTAATGAAAAACTGTTTTTT. It codes for CASSESLEVGVATNEKLFF.

CDR3 DNA: TGTGCCAGCAGGGCCGACAGGGGTGTCTACAATGAGCAGTTCTTC. Translating gives CASRADRGVYNEQFF. The chain couples TRBV28 to TRBJ2-1; TRBD1 matches 8 bases. CDR1 and CDR2 from the germline V gene are MDHEN and SYDVKM. There are 15 residues in the CDR3. V lost 6 bases to trimming and J lost 3 bases; unmatched junction nucleotides: 7.

The chain joins TRBV29-1 to TRBJ1-1; D uncertain. The CDR3 is made up of 15 amino acids. The germline gives CDR1 SQVTM, CDR2 ANQGSEA. Between the trimmed V and J ends, which lost 6 bases and 0 bases, there was a span of 17 bases. CDR3 residues: CSVVEPTIMNTEAFF. As DNA, the CDR3 is TGCAGCGTGGTAGAACCGACGATTATGAACACTGAAGCTTTCTTT. The variable domain in full, completed from reference TRBV29-1 and TRBJ1-1, reads SAVISQKPSRDICQRGTSLTIQCQVDSQVTMMFWYRQQPGQSLTLIATANQGSEATYESGFVIDKFPISRPNLTFSTLTVSNMSPEDSSIYLCSVVEPTIMNTEAFFGQGTRLTVV.

The chain carries TRBV5-1 and TRBJ1-3, with a tentative D call TRBD1 (6 bases). Germline V CDR1 and CDR2: SGHRS, YFSETQ. Trimming took 0 bases from V and 7 from J, leaving 8 bases between them. The length of the CDR3 is 13 residues. CDR3 coding DNA: TGCGCCAGCAGCTTGGTTCAGGGGAACACCATATATTTT. It is translated as CASSLVQGNTIYF.

This clone appeared a single time. The germline gene is not matched at one end of the junction; a read error may be the cause. J is TRBJ2-7 and V is TRBV5-1; TRBD1 matches at 7 bases. CDR1 and CDR2 (germline): SGHRS, YFSETQ. This CDR3 spans 15 amino acids. CDR3 amino acids: CASRLGTATIYEQYF. As DNA, the CDR3 is TGCGCCAGCAGGTTGGGGACAGCAACCATCTACGAGCAGTACTTC.

The J gene is TRBJ2-5, the V gene TRBV5-5; 8 bases align to TRBD1. V trimming: 4 bases; J trimming: 5 bases; junction bases outside the gene matches: 7. This CDR3 has 14 amino acids. The germline V gene has CDR1 SGHKS and CDR2 YYEKEE (reference sequence). The CDR3 spells CASSRRGLGETQYF. The DNA of the CDR3 is TGTGCCAGCAGCCGCAGGGGGCTTGGGGAGACCCAGTACTTC.

The chain joins TRBV5-1 to TRBJ2-2; D is ambiguous. Germline lookup yields CDR1 SGHRS and CDR2 YFSETQ. The ends were cut back, 0 bases at V and 4 bases at J, with 10 bases in the middle. The CDR3 consists of 15 residues. CDR3 region: CASSLGGFVTGELFF. CDR3 sequence (DNA): TGCGCCAGCAGCTTGGGGGGATTTGTCACCGGGGAGCTGTTTTTT.

The rearrangement joins TRBV5-1 to TRBJ2-1; D perhaps matches TRBD1 (5 bases). CDR1 is SGHRS and CDR2 is YFSETQ in the germline V gene. V lost 0 bases and J lost 7, with 14 bases in between. This CDR3 spans 15 amino acids. The CDR3 bases are TGCGCCAGCAGCTTGGACGGACAACCGAGGAATGAGCAGTTCTTC. This encodes CASSLDGQPRNEQFF.

The chain recombines TRBV7-9 with TRBJ2-5, with TRBD1 identical over 7 bases. The tail of the sequence fits TRBJ2-7 better, so the J call may be wrong. This CDR3 spans 15 amino acids. Germline V gene data show CDR1 as SEHNR and CDR2 as FQNEAQ (reference sequence). The CDR3 DNA sequence: TGTGCCAGCAGCGGCTCCGGGACAGCAAGTTACGAGCAGTACTTC. Translating gives CASSGSGTASYEQYF.